A selection of T cell receptor beta chains follows, all from one sample in a study of OX40 agonist ivuxolimab in advanced cancers. This table comes from immunoSEQ multiplex PCR, and its TCRdb copy is limited to in-frame clones, with some not included. The sample lists about 45,000 clones; approximately 88% were seen once. Sequencing was performed on CD4+ or CD8+ T cells sorted from blood, taken in a trial of the OX40 agonist ivuxolimab. The receptors here all came from an adult with an advanced solid tumor such as melanoma, head and neck, liver or kidney cancer. The CDR3 runs from the conserved cysteine through the conserved F or W. Fields, in order: J gene, V gene, D gene, CDR3 protein. A D gene is named only where the DNA matches it firmly.

J: TRBJ2-1; V: TRBV13; D: .; CDR3: CASSPLGLGQGNEQFF
J: TRBJ2-1; V: TRBV4-1; D: TRBD2; CDR3: CASSQGPGLGRDEQFF
J: TRBJ1-2; V: TRBV9; D: .; CDR3: CASRTGAGYGYTF
J: TRBJ1-1; V: TRBV19; D: .; CDR3: CASSISPNTEAFF
J: TRBJ2-5; V: TRBV2; D: TRBD2; CDR3: CASRGGGIQETQYF
J: TRBJ1-5; V: TRBV7-9; D: .; CDR3: CASSLGTQPQHF
J: TRBJ2-5; V: TRBV10-3; D: .; CDR3: CAISEGAGVGETQYF
J: TRBJ2-5; V: TRBV2; D: TRBD1; CDR3: CASRGGIRDREEIGETQYF
J: TRBJ1-2; V: TRBV29-1; D: .; CDR3: CSASDSNYGYTF
J: TRBJ2-1; V: TRBV19; D: TRBD2; CDR3: CASSISSGWGYNEQFF
J: TRBJ1-2; V: TRBV27; D: .; CDR3: CASSDRGYGYTF
J: TRBJ1-5; V: TRBV27; D: .; CDR3: CASSVDKLGPQHF
J: TRBJ2-7; V: TRBV4-1; D: TRBD1; CDR3: CASSRTGGGTYEQYF
J: TRBJ2-7; V: TRBV5-4; D: .; CDR3: CASSERTSYEQYF
J: TRBJ1-3; V: TRBV7-8; D: TRBD1; CDR3: CASSSDRSLGNTIYF
J: TRBJ2-1; V: TRBV7-9; D: .; CDR3: CAGRLVADNEQFF
J: TRBJ1-3; V: TRBV5-6; D: TRBD1; CDR3: CASSSPGGAEGNTIYF
J: TRBJ2-1; V: TRBV6-5; D: .; CDR3: CASSSRTSAYNEQFF
J: TRBJ2-7; V: TRBV27; D: TRBD2; CDR3: CASSLSGLAGGRGEQYF
J: TRBJ2-1; V: TRBV19; D: .; CDR3: CASSILDSSYNEQFF
J: TRBJ2-7; V: TRBV9; D: .; CDR3: CASSVAETYEQYF
J: TRBJ2-7; V: TRBV2; D: .; CDR3: CASSYPGRTAVPTAYEQYF
J: TRBJ1-1; V: TRBV11-2; D: .; CDR3: CASSFGRQLNTEAFF
J: TRBJ2-7; V: TRBV5-1; D: .; CDR3: CASSLLGGSRFEQYF
J: TRBJ2-3; V: TRBV7-8; D: .; CDR3: CASSLSRVAGTDTQYF
J: TRBJ1-2; V: TRBV6-1; D: .; CDR3: CASSERTSGDGYTF
J: TRBJ2-2; V: TRBV9; D: TRBD1; CDR3: CASSPDPGQAYTGELFF
J: TRBJ2-3; V: TRBV4-2; D: .; CDR3: CASSQDFRGHSTDTQYF
J: TRBJ2-4; V: TRBV5-6; D: .; CDR3: CASSTPEEGKNIQYF
J: TRBJ1-3; V: TRBV7-9; D: .; CDR3: CASSSLLPSGNTIYF
J: TRBJ2-1; V: TRBV10-2; D: .; CDR3: CASSDSPRPGEQFF
J: TRBJ2-7; V: TRBV5-1; D: .; CDR3: CASSLGESLSYEQYF
J: TRBJ2-7; V: TRBV6-5; D: .; CDR3: CASTPGPKSYEQYF
J: TRBJ1-2; V: TRBV4-1; D: .; CDR3: CASSQDFGTRLYYGYTF
J: TRBJ2-2; V: TRBV20-1; D: .; CDR3: CSATYTGELFF
J: TRBJ1-5; V: TRBV4-1; D: .; CDR3: CASSQEGVGQPQHF
J: TRBJ2-7; V: TRBV9; D: .; CDR3: CASSAKPGPTYEQYF
J: TRBJ2-1; V: TRBV7-9; D: .; CDR3: CASSSSHEQFF
J: TRBJ1-3; V: TRBV10-3; D: TRBD1; CDR3: CATTGGSGNTIYF
J: TRBJ2-1; V: TRBV5-4; D: .; CDR3: CASSSTSNEQFF
J: TRBJ2-1; V: TRBV27; D: .; CDR3: CASSLGRQVDEQFF
J: TRBJ2-7; V: TRBV15; D: TRBD2; CDR3: CATSWGLAGGSYEQYF
J: TRBJ1-5; V: TRBV27; D: TRBD1; CDR3: CASSLGSPGQVPNQPQHF
J: TRBJ2-7; V: TRBV11-2; D: .; CDR3: CASSSVYEQYF
J: TRBJ2-2; V: TRBV5-1; D: .; CDR3: CASSINRASGELFF
J: TRBJ2-2; V: TRBV19; D: .; CDR3: CASSIMNTGELFF
J: TRBJ1-2; V: TRBV9; D: TRBD1; CDR3: CASSARDRGLSVYGYTF
J: TRBJ1-5; V: TRBV10-3; D: .; CDR3: CAITEGENQPQHF
J: TRBJ2-2; V: TRBV29-1; D: .; CDR3: CSVLAEGTGELFF
J: TRBJ2-1; V: TRBV4-2; D: TRBD2; CDR3: CASSQHTSGSSYNEQFF